The 14 T cell receptor beta chains given below trace back to one sample, sequenced in a study of blood T cell repertoires in COVID-19 (dated by TCRdb to 2018 to 2021). Libraries were constructed by the immunoSEQ multiplex PCR assay. In TCRdb, the immuneACCESS table is reduced to in-frame sequences with V and J assigned. These tables do not hold every clone; where another copy was compared, an unresolved V gene accounts for under half, and the others remain unexplained. This sample comprises 200,000 to 250,000 clones, over 70% of them detected only once. The top ten clones comprise 7.2% of the sample. Sequencing was carried out using peripheral blood. These receptors originate from a woman between 70 and 85 years old with acute or convalescent COVID-19.

This clone was seen a handful of times. The rearrangement links TRBV24-1 to TRBJ2-7, with 7 bases matching TRBD1. The junction had 9 bases not matched to a gene; V was cut back by 5 bases and J by 6 bases. Per germline, CDR1 KGHDR and CDR2 SFDVKD. CDR3 length: 14 residues. The CDR3 here is CATSGSNPGGEQYF. The CDR3 region has the DNA TGTGCCACCAGTGGGAGCAACCCAGGGGGCGAGCAGTACTTC.

V usage is TRBV7-2 and J usage is TRBJ1-2; 11 bases map to TRBD1. The CDR3 is 18 residues long. In germline, CDR1 is SGHTA, CDR2 FQGNSA. The trim removed 1 base at V and 0 bases at J, leaving 7 bases unmatched. The CDR3 sequence: CASSLGGTGGLANYGYTF. Written as DNA, the CDR3 is TGTGCCAGCAGCTTAGGGGGGACAGGGGGACTAGCTAACTATGGCTACACCTTC.

This clone has just a few counts. The chain joins TRBV5-1 to TRBJ1-2; tentative D call: TRBD1 (6 bases). This CDR3 has 16 amino acids. Germline V lookup: CDR1 SGHRS, CDR2 YFSETQ. Between the trimmed V and J ends, which lost 0 bases and 3 bases, there was a span of 15 bases. Here the CDR3 DNA reads TGCGCCAGCAGCTTGGCCAGGGAGAAGGGGGACTATGGCTACACCTTC. Encoded protein: CASSLAREKGDYGYTF.

This chain uses TRBV18 with TRBJ2-6; unclear D gene. V was trimmed by 5 bases and J by 1 base, leaving 9 bases between them. The germline gives CDR1 KGHSH, CDR2 LQKENI. This CDR3 is 15 amino acids long. CDR3: CASSGQRSGANVLTF. In DNA form, the CDR3 reads TGTGCCAGCTCAGGGCAGAGATCTGGGGCCAACGTCCTGACTTTC.

The V and J genes are TRBV12-3 or TRBV12-4 and TRBJ2-7; no firm D call. This CDR3 comprises 13 residues. V was pared by 1 base and J by 4 bases, with 8 bases between. The CDR3 region is CASSLVGVYEQYF. The DNA for the CDR3 is TGTGCCAGCAGTTTAGTCGGAGTATACGAGCAGTACTTC.

The rearrangement uses TRBV5-6 and TRBJ2-5, with 13 bases that match TRBD2. V lost 5 bases to trimming and J lost 3 bases; unmatched junction nucleotides: 7. This CDR3 has 16 residues. Germline-derived CDR1 and CDR2 are SGHDT and YYEEEE. The chain's CDR3 is CASSRGLAGAEETQYF. The CDR3 DNA sequence: TGTGCCAGCAGTCGCGGACTAGCGGGGGCCGAAGAGACCCAGTACTTC.

The chain has TRBV14 and TRBJ2-7, with D possibly TRBD1 on 5 matching bases. V was cut by 6 bases and J by 12 bases, with 21 bases left in between. CDR3 length: 13 amino acids. Germline CDR1 SGHDN, CDR2 FVKESK. The CDR3 DNA follows: TGTGCCAGCAGTCGAGACAACCAGGGTGGATCGTACTTC. Translating gives CASSRDNQGGSYF.

The chain uses TRBV13 and TRBJ2-7; D possibly corresponds to TRBD1 (5 bases). The CDR3 sequence is 14 residues long. Trimming cost V 0 bases and J 5 bases, with 11 bases left between them. Germline assignment: CDR1 PRHDT and CDR2 FYEKMQ (reference sequence). CDR3 protein: CASSLGQGTNEQYF. CDR3 DNA sequence: TGTGCCAGCAGCTTAGGCCAGGGTACGAACGAGCAGTACTTC.

The gene calls are TRBV24-1 and TRBJ2-1, with D possibly matching TRBD1 (6 bases). CDR1 and CDR2 from the germline V gene are KGHDR and SFDVKD. This CDR3 is 18 amino acids long. Trimming removed 5 bases at V and 5 bases at J, with 24 bases between. For the CDR3, the DNA is TGTGCCACCAGTGTCGGAACTCGAGGGACACGGGGTAACAATGAGCAGTTCTTC. Its protein product is CATSVGTRGTRGNNEQFF.

This chain connects TRBV18 to TRBJ2-5; TRBD1 matches at 8 bases. Trimming took 4 bases from V and 3 from J; bases not matched to a gene: 4. Germline lookup yields CDR1 KGHSH and CDR2 LQKENI. The CDR3 is 14 residues long. CDR3: CASSLAGGEETQYF. For the CDR3, the DNA is TGTGCCAGCTCACTTGCAGGGGGCGAAGAGACCCAGTACTTC.

This chain links TRBV5-1 with TRBJ2-1; 7 bases map to TRBD1. Germline V gene lookup returns CDR1 SGHRS and CDR2 YFSETQ. The CDR3 is 15 amino acids. Trimming at V came to 0 bases and at J to 4 bases, leaving 4 bases not matched to a gene. CDR3 loop: CASSLEGAPYNEQFF. In DNA, the CDR3 is TGCGCCAGCAGCTTGGAGGGGGCACCATACAATGAGCAGTTCTTC.

The rearrangement uses TRBV7-2 and TRBJ1-6, with 10 bases identical to TRBD1. The CDR3 spans 16 residues. V lost 5 bases, J lost 6 bases, and 7 bases stayed unmatched. Germline V CDR1 and CDR2: SGHTA, FQGNSA. CDR3 residues: CASSPQGQGRNSPLHF. The CDR3 bases are TGTGCCAGCAGCCCTCAGGGACAGGGGCGTAATTCACCCCTCCACTTT.

The chain links TRBV11-2 to TRBJ2-7, with 9 nucleotides matching TRBD2. The CDR3 is 15 residues long. With V trimmed by 5 bases and J by 2 bases, 7 bases remained unmatched. Germline lookup yields CDR1 SGHAT and CDR2 FQNNGV. CDR3 protein: CASSRSGGKTYEQYV. In nucleotides, the CDR3 is TGTGCCAGCAGCCGTAGCGGGGGAAAGACCTACGAGCAGTACGTC.

The chain uses TRBV5-1 and TRBJ2-5; 10 positions match TRBD1. The CDR3 contains 16 residues. Germline V CDR1 and CDR2: SGHRS, YFSETQ. Trimming cost V 0 bases and J 1 base; bases outside gene matches: 3. In DNA form, the CDR3 reads TGCGCCAGCAGCTTGGTGGGGACAGGGGTCCAAGAGACCCAGTACTTC. Translation gives CASSLVGTGVQETQYF.